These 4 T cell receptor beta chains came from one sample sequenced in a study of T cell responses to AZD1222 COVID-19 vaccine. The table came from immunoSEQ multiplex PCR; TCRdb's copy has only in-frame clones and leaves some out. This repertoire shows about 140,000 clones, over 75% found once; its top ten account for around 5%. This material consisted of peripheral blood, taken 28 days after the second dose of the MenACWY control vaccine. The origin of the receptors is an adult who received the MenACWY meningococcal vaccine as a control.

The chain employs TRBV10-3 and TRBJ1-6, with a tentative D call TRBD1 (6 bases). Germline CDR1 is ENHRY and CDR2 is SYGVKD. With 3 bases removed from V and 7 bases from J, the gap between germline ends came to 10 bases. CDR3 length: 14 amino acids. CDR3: CAISEWGGNSPLHF. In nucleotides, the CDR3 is TGTGCCATCAGTGAATGGGGGGGCAATTCACCCCTCCACTTT.

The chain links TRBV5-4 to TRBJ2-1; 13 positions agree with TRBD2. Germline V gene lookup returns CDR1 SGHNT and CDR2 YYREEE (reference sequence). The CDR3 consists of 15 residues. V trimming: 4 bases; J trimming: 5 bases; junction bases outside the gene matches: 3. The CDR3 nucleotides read TGTGCCAGCAGCCCTGGACTAGCGGGAGACAATGAGCAGTTCTTC. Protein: CASSPGLAGDNEQFF.

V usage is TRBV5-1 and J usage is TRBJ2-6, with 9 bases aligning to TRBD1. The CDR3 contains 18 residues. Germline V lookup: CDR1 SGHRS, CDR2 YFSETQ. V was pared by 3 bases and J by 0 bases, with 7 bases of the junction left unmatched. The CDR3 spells CASSSDRGNPSGANVLTF. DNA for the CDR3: TGCGCCAGCAGCTCCGACAGGGGGAACCCCTCTGGGGCCAACGTCCTGACTTTC.

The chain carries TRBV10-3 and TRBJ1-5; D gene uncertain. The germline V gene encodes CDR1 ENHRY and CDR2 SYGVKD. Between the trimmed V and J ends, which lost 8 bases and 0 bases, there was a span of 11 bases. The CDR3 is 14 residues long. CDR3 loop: CAISPAHSNQPQHF. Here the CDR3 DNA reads TGTGCCATCTCCCCGGCTCATAGCAATCAGCCCCAGCATTTT.